This TCR beta chain was recovered during a study of blood T cell repertoires in COVID-19. Across the study: From the United States, Italy and Spain came samples of acute and convalescent COVID-19. The cDNA or gDNA used as material had been derived from T cells, B-cell-depleted T cells, or PBMCs.

This clone was found once. In the original workflow: For nucleated cells, counts were estimated from reference gene primer amplification. This table comes from immunoSEQ multiplex PCR, and its TCRdb copy is limited to in-frame clones, with some not included. V, J and clone size are taken as reported in that table, and D and trimming were inferred from the DNA itself. The sample contains approximately 89,000 clones, 70% to 80% of which appear only once. Sequenced material: peripheral blood. The receptor was isolated from a man aged 65 to 79 with acute or convalescent COVID-19.

The CDR3 reads CASSRATGELAKNIQYF. DNA of the CDR3: TGTGCCAGTAGTAGGGCTACAGGGGAACTAGCCAAAAACATTCAGTACTTC. The chain recombines TRBV19 with TRBJ2-4; 7 nucleotides agree with TRBD1. The CDR3 is 17 residues long. In germline, CDR1 is LNHDA, CDR2 SQIVND (reference sequence). Trimming cost V 4 bases and J 0 bases; bases outside gene matches: 9.